Below, 5 T cell receptor beta chains from the same sample are listed, as sequenced in a study of graft-versus-host responses after intestinal transplantation. Produced via immunoSEQ multiplex PCR; TCRdb's table is partial and in-frame only. The sample holds some 15,000 clones; around 83% are singletons and the top ten take 3.8%. The authors processed graft tissue to release intraepithelial and lamina propria lymphocytes. Sequenced here: ileum tissue, sampled around 580 days after intestinal transplantation. The receptor source for this set is a human patient who received an intestinal transplant, so some T cells may come from the graft donor.

The rearrangement joins TRBV6-5 to TRBJ2-5; tentatively, D is TRBD1 or TRBD2 (5 bases each). The CDR3 extends over 13 amino acids. Germline values: CDR1 MNHEY, CDR2 SVGAGI. V lost 7 bases to trimming and J lost 1 base, with 10 bases between them. CDR3 nucleotides: TGTGCCAGCAAGGGACGCGGCCAAGAGACCCAGTACTTC. Its translation: CASKGRGQETQYF.

This clone was observed a single time. J is TRBJ1-4 and V is TRBV7-2; possibly TRBD1 for D (5 bases). The CDR3 contains 15 residues. Germline V gene sequence: CDR1 SGHTA, CDR2 FQGNSA. Trimming left V 1 base short and J 8 bases short, with 14 bases between. The CDR3 DNA is TGTGCCAGCAGCTTAGAACCGACGGGGGAGGAAAAACTGTTTTTT. It specifies CASSLEPTGEEKLFF.

The gene calls are TRBV5-1 and TRBJ1-3, with D possibly being TRBD1 (5 bases). V dropped 4 bases and J dropped 0 bases, with 20 bases sitting between them. Germline CDR1 and CDR2: SGHRS and YFSETQ. CDR3 length: 18 residues. CDR3 coding DNA: TGCGCCAGCAGCCCATCGGCGGGACTGTCCCCCTCTGGAAACACCATATATTTT. It specifies CASSPSAGLSPSGNTIYF. Based on the CDR3 plus reference TRBV5-1 and TRBJ1-3, the full variable domain is KAGVTQTPRYLIKTRGQQVTLSCSPISGHRSVSWYQQTPGQGLQFLFEYFSETQRNKGNFPGRFSGRQFSNSRSEMNVSTLELGDSALYLCASSPSAGLSPSGNTIYFGEGSWLTVV.

CDR3 loop: CASSSGRGLATGELFF. CDR3 nucleotides: TGTGCCAGCAGCTCCGGTAGGGGACTAGCAACAGGGGAGCTGTTTTTT. The chain joins TRBV7-6 to TRBJ2-2; 9 positions match TRBD2. The V gene end was trimmed by 4 bases and the J gene end by 8 bases; junction bases not matched to a gene: 11. Germline V gene sequence: CDR1 SGHVS, CDR2 FNYEAQ. This CDR3 is built from 16 residues.

This clone appeared a few times. The chain joins TRBV10-2 to TRBJ2-7; 12 bases agree with TRBD2. The germline gives CDR1 WSHSY, CDR2 SAAADI. V shed 8 bases and J 5 bases; nucleotides not matched to a gene: 7. This CDR3 is 14 amino acids long. The CDR3 spells CASLAGGPSDEQYF. DNA of the CDR3: TGCGCCAGCCTAGCGGGGGGGCCCAGCGACGAGCAGTACTTC.